Listed below are T cell receptor beta chains from one sample, sequenced in a study of Ad26.COV2.S vaccination and SARS-CoV-2 variants. Repertoires were generated with immunoSEQ multiplex PCR, while TCRdb's copy carries only in-frame clones and drops some. Of some 350,000 clones detected, about nine tenths appear once; the ten largest clones hold around 5.5%. The input for sequencing was peripheral blood, taken in a trial of Ad26.COV2.S vaccine versus placebo. All receptors come from a person between 18 and 65 years old who received the Ad26.COV2.S COVID-19 vaccine or a placebo. Both conserved end residues are part of each CDR3. D genes are given only for firm matches. Only part of the rows carry a size: once, few, many, or a class if the clone is expanded.

clone size,V gene,D gene,J gene,CDR3 DNA,CDR3 protein
-,TRBV5-6,-,TRBJ2-5,TGTGCCAGCAGCCTTACAGTTCCAGAGACCCAGTACTTC,CASSLTVPETQYF
once,TRBV5-5,-,TRBJ1-3,TGTGCCAGCAGCTTGGTCCCCCCGGGGTTCCCTGGAAACACCATATATTTT,CASSLVPPGFPGNTIYF
once,TRBV11-2,-,TRBJ1-5,TGTGCCAGCAGCTTAGGAAACAGGAATAGCAATCAGCCCCAGCATTTT,CASSLGNRNSNQPQHF
once,TRBV6-5,-,TRBJ1-2,TGTGCCAGCAGTTACGCAGGGCCGATCGGCTACACCTTC,CASSYAGPIGYTF
-,TRBV7-2,TRBD1,TRBJ1-5,TGTGCCAGCAGCTATGACAGGGATCGAGGACAGCCCCAGCATTTT,CASSYDRDRGQPQHF
-,TRBV18,-,TRBJ1-1,TGTGCCAGCTCACCACTTGCAACTGAAGCTTTCTTT,CASSPLATEAFF
-,TRBV6-5,TRBD2,TRBJ2-1,TGTGCCAGCAGTTGGGGACTAGCGGGAGTCAATGAGCAGTTCTTC,CASSWGLAGVNEQFF
-,TRBV11-3,TRBD2,TRBJ2-1,TGTGCCAGCAGCTTAGCCCAGCGGGGGTACAATGAGCAGTTCTTC,CASSLAQRGYNEQFF
-,TRBV9,-,TRBJ2-2,TGTGCCAGCAGCGTAGACGTGGGAGCCGGGGAGCTGTTTTTT,CASSVDVGAGELFF
-,TRBV5-6,-,TRBJ1-5,TGTGCCAGCAGCCCACATGGGGGCCCCAATCAGCCCCAGCATTTT,CASSPHGGPNQPQHF
-,TRBV4-3,TRBD1,TRBJ1-2,TGCGCCAGCAGCCAAGCCATAGGGGGCGGGGTCACCTTC,CASSQAIGGGVTF
-,TRBV18,-,TRBJ1-4,TGTGCCAGCTCACCGGGGGAAAAACTGTTTTTT,CASSPGEKLFF
-,TRBV19,-,TRBJ1-3,TGTGCCAGTAGTCACCCCGGTTACACCATATATTTT,CASSHPGYTIYF
-,TRBV7-2,TRBD1,TRBJ2-1,TGTGCCAGCAGATGGACAGGGCAGGTGGATGAGCAGTTCTTC,CASRWTGQVDEQFF
-,TRBV3-1/TRBV3-2,-,TRBJ2-7,TGTGCCAGCACCCGCTCCCGAGGTAGCTACGAGCAGTACTTC,CASTRSRGSYEQYF
-,TRBV11-2,-,TRBJ1-2,TGTGCCAGCAGCTTAGCGCTTGGGACGGTGTATGGCTACACCTTC,CASSLALGTVYGYTF
-,TRBV7-6,-,TRBJ2-3,TGTGCCAGCAGCTTAGGATCCCGGACAGTGAGCACAGATACGCAGTATTTT,CASSLGSRTVSTDTQYF
few,TRBV13,TRBD1,TRBJ1-6,TGTGCCAGCAGCTTAAGGCCCCCCCAGGGGGCCTGGAATTCACCCCTCCACTTT,CASSLRPPQGAWNSPLHF
few,TRBV19,-,TRBJ1-5,TGTGCCAGTAGTACAGGGATTAATCAGCCCCAGCATTTT,CASSTGINQPQHF
-,TRBV7-9,-,TRBJ2-7,TGTGCCAGCGGGGTGGGTTCAATGTCCGAGCAGTACTTC,CASGVGSMSEQYF
-,TRBV3-1/TRBV3-2,TRBD1,TRBJ2-7,TGTGCCAGCAGCCGCAACGCCGGGACAGAGTCCTACGAGCAGTACTTC,CASSRNAGTESYEQYF
-,TRBV2,-,TRBJ2-1,TGTGCCAGCATCCCGACAGGCTACAATGAGCAGTTCTTC,CASIPTGYNEQFF
-,TRBV5-1,TRBD1,TRBJ2-2,TGCGCCAGCAGCCCTGACAGGGGCTACACCGGGGAGCTGTTTTTT,CASSPDRGYTGELFF
-,TRBV3-1/TRBV3-2,-,TRBJ1-2,TGTGCCAGCAGACCCCTTAGGGGCTATGGCTACACCTTC,CASRPLRGYGYTF
-,TRBV27,-,TRBJ1-2,TGTGCCAGCAGTTTAGCCCAGGGGTATGGCTACACCTTC,CASSLAQGYGYTF
-,TRBV2,-,TRBJ1-2,TGTGCCGGATACAGGGTTGGCTATGGCTACACCTTC,CAGYRVGYGYTF
-,TRBV6-2/TRBV6-3,-,TRBJ1-2,TGTGCCAGCAGTTACTGGACAAGTTCCGGGTATGGCTACACCTTC,CASSYWTSSGYGYTF
-,TRBV18,-,TRBJ2-5,TGTGCCAGCTCACCACGAGGACTTGGACAGGAGGGAGAGACCCAGTACTTC,CASSPRGLGQEGETQYF
-,TRBV4-1,TRBD1,TRBJ2-2,TGCGCCAGCAGCCGGGGACAGGACACCGGGGAGCTGTTTTTT,CASSRGQDTGELFF
-,TRBV9,-,TRBJ2-6,TGTGCCAGCAGACCCTCTGGGGCCAACGTCCTGACTTTC,CASRPSGANVLTF
-,TRBV4-2,TRBD2,TRBJ2-3,TGTGCCAGCAGCCAAGAGGCAGCGGGAGTGAGAGATACGCAGTATTTT,CASSQEAAGVRDTQYF
-,TRBV6-2/TRBV6-3,TRBD1,TRBJ1-5,TGTGCCAGCAGTTTGGACAGGGGCAATAGCAATCAGCCCCAGCATTTT,CASSLDRGNSNQPQHF
-,TRBV12-3/TRBV12-4,TRBD1,TRBJ1-2,TGTGCCAGCAGATCCAGGGGGCTCCACTTC,CASRSRGLHF
few,TRBV4-1,-,TRBJ2-7,TGCGCCAGCAGCGAGCAGGGGCACCCCTACGAGCAGTACTTC,CASSEQGHPYEQYF
-,TRBV14,-,TRBJ2-1,TGTGCCAGCAGCCAAGAATTAGCGAGGAATGAGCAGTTCTTC,CASSQELARNEQFF
-,TRBV6-1,-,TRBJ1-1,TGTGCCAGCAGTGAACAGGGAAATTTAAACACTGAAGCTTTCTTT,CASSEQGNLNTEAFF
-,TRBV28,-,TRBJ1-6,TGTGCCAGCAGTTTATGGAGTGATAATTCACCCCTCCACTTT,CASSLWSDNSPLHF
-,TRBV19,-,TRBJ2-5,TGTGCCAGTAGTAGAGCAGCGACATCGGAGACCCAGTACTTC,CASSRAATSETQYF
-,TRBV6-6,-,TRBJ1-1,TGTGCCAGCAGTCCCAGGGAGACTGAAGCTTTCTTT,CASSPRETEAFF
-,TRBV7-8,-,TRBJ1-4,TGTGCCAGCAGCTTAGGTGACGGTATGCATGAAAAACTGTTTTTT,CASSLGDGMHEKLFF
-,TRBV6-5,-,TRBJ1-1,TGTGCCAGCAGTTCTTCATCACAGGAGAACACTGAAGCTTTCTTT,CASSSSSQENTEAFF
-,TRBV5-5,-,TRBJ2-5,TGTGCCAGCACTCGTCCCTCAGACCAAGAGACCCAGTACTTC,CASTRPSDQETQYF
-,TRBV7-6,-,TRBJ1-1,TGTGCCAGCAGCTTAGCCGAGGCCGCTTTCTTT,CASSLAEAAFF
-,TRBV7-2,TRBD1,TRBJ1-2,TGTGCCAGCAGCTTCACCAATACCGGGACAGGGGTTCGAGGTGGCTACACCTTC,CASSFTNTGTGVRGGYTF
-,TRBV27,-,TRBJ2-3,TGTGCCAGCAGTTTTCCGGCCGGGGGAAGCACAGATACGCAGTATTTT,CASSFPAGGSTDTQYF
few,TRBV6-1,TRBD1,TRBJ2-7,TGTGCCAGCAGTGAGGGACAGTTCTACGAGCAGTACTTC,CASSEGQFYEQYF
-,TRBV7-9,TRBD1,TRBJ1-2,TGTGCCAGCAGCAGGGGACAGGGGAACTATGGCTACACCTTC,CASSRGQGNYGYTF
-,TRBV6-2/TRBV6-3,-,TRBJ2-2,TGTGCCAGCAGTTACCCCAGGGGGGCTAACGGGGAGCTGTTTTTT,CASSYPRGANGELFF
-,TRBV27,TRBD1,TRBJ2-7,TGTGCCAGCAGTTTTGATACAGGGGGCTACGAGCAGTACTTC,CASSFDTGGYEQYF
-,TRBV12-5,-,TRBJ1-3,TGTGCTAGTGGTTTGGCGGGGTTTATCTCTGGAAACACCATATATTTT,CASGLAGFISGNTIYF
-,TRBV6-5,TRBD2,TRBJ2-1,TGTGCCAGCAGTTCTGCGACTAGCGGGTCTTACAATGAGCAGTTCTTC,CASSSATSGSYNEQFF
-,TRBV5-5,-,TRBJ2-1,TGTGCCAGCAGCTTCCAGGGGAGGGATGAGCAGTTCTTC,CASSFQGRDEQFF
-,TRBV14,TRBD1,TRBJ1-1,TGTGCCAGCAGCCGGGGACAGGGTTTTATCACTGAAGCTTTCTTT,CASSRGQGFITEAFF
-,TRBV6-6,TRBD1,TRBJ1-5,TGTGCCAGCAGTTCGGGACAGAATAGCAATCAGCCCCAGCATTTT,CASSSGQNSNQPQHF
-,TRBV28,-,TRBJ1-2,TGTGCCAGCAGTTGGGCGGACGGACCATATGGCTACACCTTC,CASSWADGPYGYTF
once,TRBV11-1,-,TRBJ2-5,TGTGCCAGCAGCTTTGGATGGGGCCAAGAGACCCAGTACTTC,CASSFGWGQETQYF
-,TRBV7-3,-,TRBJ2-3,TGTGCCAGCAGCTTCTTATCTAGCACAGATACGCAGTATTTT,CASSFLSSTDTQYF
once,TRBV7-2,-,TRBJ2-1,TGTGCCAGCAGCTTAGTCAGTGCAACCTACAATGAGCAGTTCTTC,CASSLVSATYNEQFF
-,TRBV19,-,TRBJ1-4,TGTGCCAGTAGTATAATGGGGGATCTTAATGAAAAACTGTTTTTT,CASSIMGDLNEKLFF
-,TRBV12-3/TRBV12-4,-,TRBJ2-5,TGTGCCAGCAGTTACGGGGGAGAGACCCAGTACTTC,CASSYGGETQYF